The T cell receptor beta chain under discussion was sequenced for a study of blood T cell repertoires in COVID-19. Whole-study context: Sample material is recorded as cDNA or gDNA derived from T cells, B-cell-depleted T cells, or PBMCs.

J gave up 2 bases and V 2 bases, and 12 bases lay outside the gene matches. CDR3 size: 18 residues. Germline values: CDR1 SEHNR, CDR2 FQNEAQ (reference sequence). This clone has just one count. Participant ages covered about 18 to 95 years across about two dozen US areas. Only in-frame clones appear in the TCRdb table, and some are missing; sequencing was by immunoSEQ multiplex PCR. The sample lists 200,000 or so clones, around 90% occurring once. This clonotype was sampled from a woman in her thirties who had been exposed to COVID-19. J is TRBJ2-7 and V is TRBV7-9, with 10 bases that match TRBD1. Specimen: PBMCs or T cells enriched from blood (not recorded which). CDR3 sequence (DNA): TGTGCCAGCAGCTTAACTATTGCCCAGGACAGGGGGACCTACGAGCAGTACTTC. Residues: CASSLTIAQDRGTYEQYF.